This T cell receptor (beta chain) appears in the sequencing data of a study of beta chain features in type 1 diabetes. The wider study: Patients did not differ from healthy donors in age, gender or cell yield.

The study's findings and limits: It was among patients, rather than healthy donors, that naive, central memory and Treg TCRB repertoires appeared more similar. The VDJ junctions of type 1 diabetes patients carried fewer insertions and more deletions.

Reverse transcribing all isolated RNA meant expressed TCRB transcripts were sequenced. Clones were sequenced by immunoSEQ multiplex PCR, and TCRdb holds only the in-frame ones, with some missing. Of a few hundred thousand clones listed, approximately 31% are singletons. This clone was picked up a small number of times. Its antigen is unknown. Other DNA sequences within the sample encode an identical CDR3. CDR3 length: 11 amino acids. From germline, CDR1 is GTSNPN and CDR2 SVGIG (reference sequence). V shed 1 base and J 6 bases; nucleotides not matched to a gene: 0. This receptor was obtained from a man younger than 30 in good health. The V gene is TRBV30, the J gene TRBJ2-7; 7 bases agree with TRBD1. The material sequenced was naive CD4+ T cells from blood. CDR3 region: CAWSAGGEQYF. CDR3 bases: TGTGCCTGGAGTGCAGGGGGCGAGCAGTACTTC.